These T cell receptor beta chains were read from a single sample in a study of shared clonotypes between healthy human individuals. Sequencing was performed with immunoSEQ multiplex PCR; in TCRdb, only in-frame clones are kept and a portion is missing. Seen here are 2 million to 2.5 million clones, approximately 94% observed once, and the top ten hold around 0.13%. Sequencing used naive CD4+ T cells sorted from blood. The receptors come from a young man in good health. Both conserved end residues are part of each CDR3. D genes are given only for firm matches. Clone size is stated in some rows and not others, as once, few, many or a class when expanded.

J: TRBJ2-7; V: TRBV7-2; D: NA; size: NA; CDR3: CASSFGGDSYEQYF; DNA: TGTGCCAGCAGCTTTGGGGGAGACTCCTACGAGCAGTACTTC
J: TRBJ1-2; V: TRBV19; D: NA; size: NA; CDR3: CASSITGSYGYTF; DNA: TGTGCCAGTAGTATTACCGGCTCCTATGGCTACACCTTC
J: TRBJ1-2; V: TRBV2; D: NA; size: NA; CDR3: CASILSGQLNYGYTF; DNA: TGTGCCAGCATTTTGTCGGGACAATTAAACTATGGCTACACCTTC
J: TRBJ2-1; V: TRBV4-2; D: TRBD1; size: NA; CDR3: CASSQIDGQGSYNEQFF; DNA: TGTGCCAGCAGCCAGATTGATGGACAGGGATCCTACAATGAGCAGTTCTTC
J: TRBJ2-1; V: TRBV7-3; D: NA; size: NA; CDR3: CASSRRVGEQFF; DNA: TGTGCCAGCAGCCGGCGAGTGGGTGAGCAGTTCTTC
J: TRBJ2-5; V: TRBV2; D: NA; size: NA; CDR3: CASVGQIQETQYF; DNA: TGTGCCAGCGTCGGACAGATTCAAGAGACCCAGTACTTC
J: TRBJ1-4; V: TRBV30; D: TRBD1; size: NA; CDR3: CAWSSRDRGRGANEKLFF; DNA: TGTGCCTGGAGTAGCCGGGACAGGGGGCGCGGGGCTAATGAAAAACTGTTTTTT
J: TRBJ2-3; V: TRBV7-3; D: TRBD1; size: NA; CDR3: CASRDRTATDTQYF; DNA: TGTGCCAGCAGGGACAGGACCGCCACAGATACGCAGTATTTT
J: TRBJ2-3; V: TRBV7-2; D: TRBD2; size: NA; CDR3: CASSPSGSHPDTQYF; DNA: TGTGCCAGCAGCCCGAGCGGGAGTCACCCAGATACGCAGTATTTT
J: TRBJ1-5; V: TRBV7-2; D: NA; size: NA; CDR3: CASSLAVTNQPQHF; DNA: TGTGCCAGCAGCTTAGCCGTCACCAATCAGCCCCAGCATTTT
J: TRBJ2-2; V: TRBV7-9; D: NA; size: once; CDR3: CASSPSVVTGELFF; DNA: TGTGCCAGCAGTCCTAGCGTCGTGACCGGGGAGCTGTTTTTT
J: TRBJ1-2; V: TRBV11-2; D: NA; size: NA; CDR3: CASSSYMEGPNYGYTF; DNA: TGTGCCAGCAGCTCTTATATGGAGGGTCCTAACTATGGCTACACCTTC
J: TRBJ2-7; V: TRBV21-1; D: NA; size: NA; CDR3: CASSKTRKHSEQYF; DNA: TGTGCCAGCAGCAAGACCAGAAAGCATTCCGAGCAGTACTTC
J: TRBJ2-7; V: TRBV10-1; D: NA; size: NA; CDR3: CAPRGGAKTYEQYF; DNA: TGCGCCCCCAGGGGGGGGGCGAAGACCTACGAGCAGTACTTC
J: TRBJ2-3; V: TRBV7-2; D: TRBD2; size: once; CDR3: CASSPRAGAPARTDTQYF; DNA: TGTGCCAGCAGCCCGAGAGCGGGGGCCCCCGCCCGCACAGATACGCAGTATTTT
J: TRBJ2-7; V: TRBV18; D: NA; size: NA; CDR3: CASSPGAYEQYF; DNA: TGTGCCAGCTCACCGGGAGCGTACGAGCAGTACTTC
J: TRBJ2-1; V: TRBV7-6; D: NA; size: NA; CDR3: CASSGMGTANEQFF; DNA: TGTGCCAGCAGCGGGATGGGGACTGCCAATGAGCAGTTCTTC
J: TRBJ2-7; V: TRBV19; D: NA; size: NA; CDR3: CASSIGQMSSYEQYF; DNA: TGTGCCAGTAGTATAGGGCAGATGAGCTCCTACGAGCAGTACTTC